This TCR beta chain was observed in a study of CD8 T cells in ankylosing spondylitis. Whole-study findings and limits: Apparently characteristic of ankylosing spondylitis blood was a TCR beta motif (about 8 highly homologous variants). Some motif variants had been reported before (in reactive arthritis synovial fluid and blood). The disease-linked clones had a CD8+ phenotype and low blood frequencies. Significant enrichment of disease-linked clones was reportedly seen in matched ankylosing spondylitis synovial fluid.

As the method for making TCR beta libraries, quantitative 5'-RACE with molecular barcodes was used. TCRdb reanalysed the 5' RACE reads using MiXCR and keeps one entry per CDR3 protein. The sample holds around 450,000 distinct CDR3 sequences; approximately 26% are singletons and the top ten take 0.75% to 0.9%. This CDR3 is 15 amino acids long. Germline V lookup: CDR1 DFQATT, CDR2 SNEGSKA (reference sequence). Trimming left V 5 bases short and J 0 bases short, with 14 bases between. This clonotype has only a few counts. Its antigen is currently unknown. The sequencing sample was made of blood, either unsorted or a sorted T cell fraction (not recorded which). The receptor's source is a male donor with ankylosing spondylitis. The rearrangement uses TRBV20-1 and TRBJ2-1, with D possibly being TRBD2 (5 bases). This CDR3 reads CSALKAASSYNEQFF. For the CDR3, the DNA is TGCAGTGCTCTTAAAGCGGCCAGCTCCTACAATGAGCAGTTCTTC.